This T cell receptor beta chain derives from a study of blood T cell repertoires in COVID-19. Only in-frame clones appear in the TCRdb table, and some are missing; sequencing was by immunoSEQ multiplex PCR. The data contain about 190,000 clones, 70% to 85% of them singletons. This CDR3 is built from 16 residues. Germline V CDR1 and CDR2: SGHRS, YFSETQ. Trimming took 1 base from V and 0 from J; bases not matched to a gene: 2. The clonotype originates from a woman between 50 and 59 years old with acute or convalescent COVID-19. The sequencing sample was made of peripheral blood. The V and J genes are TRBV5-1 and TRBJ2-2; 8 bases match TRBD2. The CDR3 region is CASSLSSGPNTGELFF. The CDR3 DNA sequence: TGCGCCAGCAGCTTGTCTAGCGGGCCGAACACCGGGGAGCTGTTTTTT.